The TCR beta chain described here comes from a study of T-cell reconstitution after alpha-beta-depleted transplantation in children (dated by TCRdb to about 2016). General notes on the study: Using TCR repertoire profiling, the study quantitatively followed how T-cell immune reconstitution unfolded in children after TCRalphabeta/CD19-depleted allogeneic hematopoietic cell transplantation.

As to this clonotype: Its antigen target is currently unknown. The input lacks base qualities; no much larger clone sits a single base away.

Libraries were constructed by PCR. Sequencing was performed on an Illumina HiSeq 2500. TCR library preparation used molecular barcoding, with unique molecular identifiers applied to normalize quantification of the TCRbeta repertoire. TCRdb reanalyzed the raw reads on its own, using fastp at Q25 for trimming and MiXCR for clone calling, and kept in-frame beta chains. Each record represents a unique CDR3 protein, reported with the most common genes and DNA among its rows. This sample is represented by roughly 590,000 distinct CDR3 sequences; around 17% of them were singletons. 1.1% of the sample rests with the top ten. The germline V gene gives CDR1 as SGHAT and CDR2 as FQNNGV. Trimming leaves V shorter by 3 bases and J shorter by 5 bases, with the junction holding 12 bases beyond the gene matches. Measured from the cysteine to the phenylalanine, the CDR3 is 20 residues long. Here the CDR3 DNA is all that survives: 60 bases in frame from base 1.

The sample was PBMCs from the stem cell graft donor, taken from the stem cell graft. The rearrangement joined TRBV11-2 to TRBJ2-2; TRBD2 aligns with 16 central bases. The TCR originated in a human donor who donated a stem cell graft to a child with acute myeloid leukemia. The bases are TGTGCCAGCAGCTTCCTACCGGCGGGACTAGCGGGGGGGAGGACCGGGGAGCTGTTTTTT. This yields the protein CASSFLPAGLAGGRTGELFF. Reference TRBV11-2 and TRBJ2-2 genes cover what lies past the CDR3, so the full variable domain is EAGVAQSPRYKIIEKRQSVAFWCNPISGHATLYWYQQILGQGPKLLIQFQNNGVVDDSQLPKDRFSAERLKGVDSTLKIQPAKLEDSAVYLCASSFLPAGLAGGRTGELFFGEGSRLTVL.